Below, one TCR beta chain is given with its context. The antigen is unknown. Preparation of TRB cDNA libraries relied on 5' RACE carrying UMI labels. TCRdb reprocessed the 5' RACE reads, keeping one entry per CDR3 protein, no DNA. Its listing shows some 60,000 distinct CDR3 sequences. The data are from a study of CXCR3-negative and CXCR3-positive naive CD8 T cells. General study findings and limits: The TRB CDR3s that CXCR3-positive naive cells carried were more hydrophobic than those of CXCR3-negative naive cells.

This CDR3 contains 16 residues. CDR1 is SNHLY and CDR2 is FYNNEI in the germline V gene. The sample taken for sequencing was naive CXCR3+ CD8+ T cells from blood. The subset denotes: CD45RO-CCR7+CD27+CD95- naive CD8+ T cells expressing CXCR3 (TNR3+). The chain joins TRBV2 to TRBJ2-2; TCRdb picks TRBD1, but there is no DNA to check that call. The source of this sequence is a human donor in good health. Some clones in this sample may be carry-over from other donors' samples. The CDR3 protein is CASRMTGTGNAGELFF.